This T cell receptor (beta chain) is from a study of tumor-infiltrating lymphocytes in primary liver carcinoma. Study-wide context: The study included patients who were men and women aged 30 to 69 years. Tumors measured about 4 to 11 cm and were stage T1-T3 N0M0.

Study observations and caveats: Whereas tumor region pairs overlapped more, tumor-adjacent and tumor-blood pairs overlapped less.

For this clonotype: What it recognizes is unknown.

Total RNA and DNA came together from around 20-30 mg of bulk tissue without cell sorting. Patients showed chronic HBV infection and an absence of prior treatment. The CDR3 spans 12 residues. Starting from 500 ng of total RNA, TCR beta cDNA was produced with a primer in the constant region. What produced the TCR beta libraries was three nested multiplex PCR rounds using slightly modified ARM-PCR. Both of the initial two PCR rounds ran for around 9 cycles and employed TRBV1-TRBV30 forward primers alongside a C-beta reverse primer. TCRdb reanalysed the multiplex PCR reads using MiXCR and keeps one entry per CDR3 protein. The profile covers some 46,000 distinct CDR3 sequences, with 75% appearing a single time and roughly two fifths taken by the ten largest.

The TCR originated in a woman in her thirties with primary liver carcinoma and hepatitis B virus infection. The material sequenced was tumor-adjacent normal liver tissue. This rearrangement joins TRBV12-3 or TRBV12-4 to TRBJ1-6; D perhaps matches TRBD1 (6 bases). This chain's CDR3 is CTSKSRGSPLHF. The CDR3 nucleotides read TGTACGAGCAAGTCCAGGGGATCACCCCTCCACTTT.